This TCR beta chain was profiled in a study of CD8+CD57+ T cells in acquired aplastic anemia. At the level of the study: Quantities of DNA derived from sorted CD4+ and CD8+ cells averaged around 3 ug.

The CDR3 totals 14 residues. Germline CDR1 reads SEHNR; CDR2 reads FQNEAQ (reference sequence). With 10 bases clipped from V and 2 bases from J, the junction kept 5 bases outside the gene matches. CDR3 and TCR beta VDJ profiling relied on genomic DNA as the template. TCRdb re-derived calls from the reads in MiXCR, one entry per CDR3 protein. Here the sample spans some 290,000 distinct CDR3 sequences, around 60% being singletons. This clonotype was obtained from a human donor with severe aplastic anemia or a healthy control (not recorded which). The sequenced sample consisted of sorted CD4+, CD8+, or CD8+CD57+ T cells (not recorded which) from PBMCs. The chain recombines TRBV7-9 with TRBJ2-2; TRBD1 agrees at 9 bases. CDR3 amino acids: CATRDRANTGELFF. DNA of the CDR3: TGTGCCACCAGGGACAGGGCAAACACCGGGGAGCTGTTTTTT.